This T cell receptor beta chain is from a study of shared clonotypes between healthy human individuals. Sequenced by immunoSEQ multiplex PCR; TCRdb stores in-frame clones only, minus some. Here the sample spans roughly 2,000,000 clones, just under 95% being singletons. Selected positively for CCR7 and CD45RO-negative, naive CD8 cells excluded terminally differentiated effector memory CD45RA+ cells. This clone has a single count. Its antigen is undetermined. The CDR3 runs to 20 residues. Trimming took off 7 bases at V and 5 bases at J, with 35 bases between the two ends. From germline, CDR1 is WNHNN and CDR2 SYGVQD (reference sequence). Whole-study findings and limits: Against clonotypes common to all four donors, non-shared ones had lower generation probabilities.

The TCR was taken from a man between 18 and 35 years old in good health. The genes are TRBV10-1 and TRBJ1-2; D is unresolved. Sequencing used naive CD8+ T cells sorted from blood. CDR3 residues: CASIPLRRVETSGDNYGYTF. CDR3 DNA: TGCGCCAGCATCCCCCTCCGACGAGTAGAAACGTCGGGAGATAATTATGGCTACACCTTC.